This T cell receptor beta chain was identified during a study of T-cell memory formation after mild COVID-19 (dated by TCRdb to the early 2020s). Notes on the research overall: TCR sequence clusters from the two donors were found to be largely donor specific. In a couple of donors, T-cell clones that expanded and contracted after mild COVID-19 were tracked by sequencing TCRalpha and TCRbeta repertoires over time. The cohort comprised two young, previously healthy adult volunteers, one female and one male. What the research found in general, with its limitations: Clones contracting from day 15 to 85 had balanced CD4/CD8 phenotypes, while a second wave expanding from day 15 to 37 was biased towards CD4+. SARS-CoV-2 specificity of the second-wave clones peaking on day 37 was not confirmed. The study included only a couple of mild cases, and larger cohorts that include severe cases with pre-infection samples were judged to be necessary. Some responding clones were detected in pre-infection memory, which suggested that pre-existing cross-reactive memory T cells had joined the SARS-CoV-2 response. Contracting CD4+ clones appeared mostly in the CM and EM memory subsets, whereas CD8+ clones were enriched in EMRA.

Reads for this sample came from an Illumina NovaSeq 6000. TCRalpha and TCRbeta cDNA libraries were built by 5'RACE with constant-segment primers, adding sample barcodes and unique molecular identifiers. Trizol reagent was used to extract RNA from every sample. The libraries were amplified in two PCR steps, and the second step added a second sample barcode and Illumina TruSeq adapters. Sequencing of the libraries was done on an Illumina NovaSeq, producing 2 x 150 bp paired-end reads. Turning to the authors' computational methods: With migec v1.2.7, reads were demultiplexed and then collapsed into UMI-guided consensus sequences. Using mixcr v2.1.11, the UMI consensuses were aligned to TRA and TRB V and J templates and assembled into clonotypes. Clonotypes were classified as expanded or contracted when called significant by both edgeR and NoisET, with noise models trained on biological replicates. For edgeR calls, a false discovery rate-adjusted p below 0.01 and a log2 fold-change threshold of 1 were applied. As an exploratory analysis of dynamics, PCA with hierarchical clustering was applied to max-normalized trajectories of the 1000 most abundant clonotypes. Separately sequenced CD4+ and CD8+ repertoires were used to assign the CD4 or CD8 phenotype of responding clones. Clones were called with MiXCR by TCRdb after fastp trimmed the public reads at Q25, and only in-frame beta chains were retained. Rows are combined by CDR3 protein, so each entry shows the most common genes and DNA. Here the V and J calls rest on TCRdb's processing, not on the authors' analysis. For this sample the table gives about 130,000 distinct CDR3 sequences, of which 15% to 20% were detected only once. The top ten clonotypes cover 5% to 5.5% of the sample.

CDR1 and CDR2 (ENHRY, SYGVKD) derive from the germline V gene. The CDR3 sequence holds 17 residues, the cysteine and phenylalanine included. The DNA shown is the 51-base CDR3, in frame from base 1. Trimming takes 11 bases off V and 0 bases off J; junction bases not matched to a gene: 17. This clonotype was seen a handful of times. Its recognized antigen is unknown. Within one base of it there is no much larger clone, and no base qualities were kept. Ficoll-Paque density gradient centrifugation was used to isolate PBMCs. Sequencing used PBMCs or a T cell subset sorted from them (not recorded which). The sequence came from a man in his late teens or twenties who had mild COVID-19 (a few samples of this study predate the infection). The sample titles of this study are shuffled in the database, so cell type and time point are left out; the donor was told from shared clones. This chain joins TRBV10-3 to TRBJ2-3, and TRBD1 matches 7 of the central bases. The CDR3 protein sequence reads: CASRRGTAQTSTDTQYF. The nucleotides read TGTGCCTCGAGACGAGGGACAGCACAGACTAGCACAGATACGCAGTATTTT.